This T cell receptor beta chain emerged from a study of cytomegalovirus exposure and HLA in healthy donors. Primers for the PCR totalled 60 Vbeta and 13 Jbeta. TCRdb's table, derived via immunoSEQ multiplex PCR, lists solely in-frame clones and lacks some. This table has 90,000 to 140,000 clones, more than 80% appearing once. Findings and limits, study-wide: A later analysis found that most CMV-associated TCR beta chains appeared HLA-restricted. A later analysis, which compared TCR beta chains of equal frequency, found the HLA-associated ones more clonally expanded.

Comment on this clone: Its antigen is not identified.

The sequence came from a young man in good health and CMV-seronegative. The sample consisted of PBMCs.

CDR3 nucleotides: TGTGCCAGCATCCTTATCTCGGGTTACACCGGGGAGCTGTTTTTT. Amino acids: CASILISGYTGELFF. This chain uses TRBV2 with TRBJ2-2, with D unresolved. The CDR3 loop spans 15 amino acids. V dropped 7 bases and J dropped 3 bases, with 15 bases sitting between them. Per germline, CDR1 SNHLY and CDR2 FYNNEI. Based on the CDR3 plus reference TRBV2 and TRBJ2-2, the full variable domain is EPEVTQTPSHQVTQMGQEVILRCVPISNHLYFYWYRQILGQKVEFLVSFYNNEISEKSEIFDDQFSVERPDGSNFTLKIRSTKLEDSAMYFCASILISGYTGELFFGEGSRLTVL.